The rows below give T cell receptor beta chains drawn from one sample of a study of technical replicates of blood from several donors. Sequencing used immunoSEQ multiplex PCR; TCRdb keeps in-frame clones, though not all of them. There are about 85,000 clones in the sample; roughly 94% occur only once, and about 0.26% lies in the top ten. Material for sequencing was T cells isolated from PBMCs. The receptors originated from a human donor in good health. Each CDR3 is given with its conserved first and last residue.

>TRBJ2-7|TRBV28
CASSRLSAGDMRWDEQYF
>TRBJ1-1|TRBV7-6
CASSFARTGHDIGTEAFF
>TRBJ1-1|TRBV4-2
CASSPELQGFGTEAFF
>TRBJ2-5|TRBV5-1
CASSLAGQGTETQYF
>TRBJ2-2|TRBV5-1
CASSLGTSYTGELFF
>TRBJ2-1|TRBV2
CASSEGTRSGNEQFF
>TRBJ2-5|TRBV6-1
CASRRGQGDETQYF
>TRBJ2-7|TRBV4-2
CASSQDLPGDEQYF
>TRBJ1-3|TRBV7-9
CASSLGHPSSGNTIYF
>TRBJ2-7|TRBV29-1
CSVIAGGPFGEQYF
>TRBJ1-1|TRBV30
CACLTGVNTEAFF
>TRBJ2-1|TRBV6-5
CASSFGTSGIHEQFF
>TRBJ2-3|TRBV30
CAWRRGVAGQGTDTQYF
>TRBJ2-3|TRBV19
CASSFVLAGSGASTDTQYF
>TRBJ1-1|TRBV18
CASSQGTEEAFF
>TRBJ2-5|TRBV29-1
CSVDTGTKTQYF
>TRBJ1-2|TRBV7-9
CASSLGQYLYGYTF
>TRBJ1-3|TRBV5-4
CASSFGGNTIYF
>TRBJ1-3|TRBV21-1
CASSNPEGKPGDRILSGNTIYF
>TRBJ1-6|TRBV4-1
CASSQEQPGLYNSPLHF
>TRBJ2-1|TRBV27
CASSSYPLSYNEQFF
>TRBJ2-1|TRBV11-2
CASSLGVGDEQFF
>TRBJ2-7|TRBV27
CASRGSGRSYEQYF
>TRBJ2-7|TRBV6-5
CASSYAWGGPYEQYF
>TRBJ1-3|TRBV5-4
CASSFLSSGNTIYF
>TRBJ2-5|TRBV6-5
CASSYDRTGMEETQYF
>TRBJ1-1|TRBV7-6
CASSWPGTGTEAFF
>TRBJ2-2|TRBV15
CATSRVDRWNTGELFF
>TRBJ2-5|TRBV5-4
CASSSGDSGETQYF
>TRBJ2-1|TRBV6-5
CASRRWEASYNEQFF
>TRBJ1-6|TRBV9
CASSVGTGDSPLHF
>TRBJ2-1|TRBV4-1
CASSLHGTSGAGGNNEQFF
>TRBJ1-1|TRBV7-9
CASGGMGTEAFF
>TRBJ2-7|TRBV7-9
CASSLSGGSSYEQYF
>TRBJ2-1|TRBV19
CASSITYSYNEQFF
>TRBJ2-7|TRBV19
CASSIRTSGRPFRGYEQYF
>TRBJ2-2|TRBV29-1
CSVESGYTGELFF
>TRBJ2-3|TRBV29-1
CSVALGQGHTDTQYF
>TRBJ1-2|TRBV19
CASSNDRGRIDTF
>TRBJ1-6|TRBV30
CAWMGTANSPLHF
>TRBJ2-3|TRBV7-6
CASSLGWGGTDTQYF
>TRBJ1-5|TRBV6-5
CATHASVDQPQHF
>TRBJ2-7|TRBV5-1
CASSLEGTYEQYF
>TRBJ2-5|TRBV4-1
CASSQPKQGLKRETQYF
>TRBJ2-1|TRBV19
CASREIGATPSEQFF
>TRBJ1-1|TRBV19
CASSIRGARTEAFF
>TRBJ1-5|TRBV19
CASSITSFRVREYNQPQHF
>TRBJ2-2|TRBV9
CASSATGAQNTGELFF
>TRBJ2-1|TRBV4-1
CASSPPTGHHDNEQFF
>TRBJ1-2|TRBV28
CASSTDRASGYGYTF
>TRBJ2-3|TRBV5-1
CASSLGGIDTQYF
>TRBJ2-1|TRBV7-9
CASSSGTGGGNEQFF
>TRBJ2-7|TRBV10-1
CASSEKGIDEQYF
>TRBJ2-5|TRBV5-1
CASKIWGDGGSETQYF